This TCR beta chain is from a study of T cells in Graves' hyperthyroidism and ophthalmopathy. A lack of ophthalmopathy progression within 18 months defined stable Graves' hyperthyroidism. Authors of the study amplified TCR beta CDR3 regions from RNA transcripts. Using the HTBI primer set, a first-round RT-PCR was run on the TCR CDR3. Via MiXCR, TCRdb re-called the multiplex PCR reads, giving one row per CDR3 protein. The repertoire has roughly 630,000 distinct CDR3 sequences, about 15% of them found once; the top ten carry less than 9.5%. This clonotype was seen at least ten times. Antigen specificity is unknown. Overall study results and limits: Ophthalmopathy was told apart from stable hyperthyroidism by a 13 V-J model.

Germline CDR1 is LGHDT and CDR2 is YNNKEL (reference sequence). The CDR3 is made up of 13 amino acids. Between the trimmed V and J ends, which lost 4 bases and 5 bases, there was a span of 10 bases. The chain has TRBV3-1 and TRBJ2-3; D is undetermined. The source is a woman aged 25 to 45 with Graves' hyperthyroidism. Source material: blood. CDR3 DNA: TGTGCCAGCAGCCCGGCGGTCCAAGATACGCAGTATTTT. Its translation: CASSPAVQDTQYF.